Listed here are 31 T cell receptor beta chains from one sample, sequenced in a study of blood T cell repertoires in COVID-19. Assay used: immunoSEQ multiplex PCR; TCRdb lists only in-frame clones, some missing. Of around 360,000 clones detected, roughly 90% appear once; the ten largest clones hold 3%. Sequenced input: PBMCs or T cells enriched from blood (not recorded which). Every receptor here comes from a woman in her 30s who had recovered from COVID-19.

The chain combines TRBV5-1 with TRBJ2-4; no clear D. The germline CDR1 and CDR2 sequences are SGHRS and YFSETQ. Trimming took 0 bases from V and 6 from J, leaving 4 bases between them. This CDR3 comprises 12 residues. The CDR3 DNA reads TGCGCCAGCAGCTTGGACAGAAACATTCAGTACTTC. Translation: CASSLDRNIQYF.

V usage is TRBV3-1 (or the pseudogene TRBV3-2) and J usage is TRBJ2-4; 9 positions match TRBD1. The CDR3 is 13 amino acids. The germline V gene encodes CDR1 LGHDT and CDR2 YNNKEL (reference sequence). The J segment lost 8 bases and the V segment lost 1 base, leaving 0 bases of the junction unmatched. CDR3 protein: CASSQGTGDIQYF. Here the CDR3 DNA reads TGTGCCAGCAGCCAAGGGACAGGGGACATTCAGTACTTC.

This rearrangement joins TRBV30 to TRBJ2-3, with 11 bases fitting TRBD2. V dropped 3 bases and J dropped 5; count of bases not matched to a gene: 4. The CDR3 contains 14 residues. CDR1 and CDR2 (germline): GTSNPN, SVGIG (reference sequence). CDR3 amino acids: CAWRGSGGEDTQYF. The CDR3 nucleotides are TGTGCCTGGAGAGGTAGCGGGGGGGAAGATACGCAGTATTTT.

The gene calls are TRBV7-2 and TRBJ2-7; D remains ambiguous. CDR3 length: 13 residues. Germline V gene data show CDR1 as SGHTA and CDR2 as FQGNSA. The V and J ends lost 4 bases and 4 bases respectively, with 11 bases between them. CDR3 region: CASSSTFDYEQYF. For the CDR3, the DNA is TGTGCCAGCAGCTCCACATTCGATTACGAGCAGTACTTC.

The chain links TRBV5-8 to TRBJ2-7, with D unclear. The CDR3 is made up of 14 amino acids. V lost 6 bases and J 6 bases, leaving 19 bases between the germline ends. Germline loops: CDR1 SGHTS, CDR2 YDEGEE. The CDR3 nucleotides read TGTGCCAGCACCCCAGGTCCCTTACTCGCCGAGCAGTACTTC. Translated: CASTPGPLLAEQYF.

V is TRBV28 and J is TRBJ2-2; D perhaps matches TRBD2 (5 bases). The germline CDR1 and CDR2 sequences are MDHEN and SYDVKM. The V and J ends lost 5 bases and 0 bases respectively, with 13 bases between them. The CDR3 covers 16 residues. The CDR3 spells CASSRGKQTNTGELFF. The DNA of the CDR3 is TGTGCCAGCAGTCGGGGAAAACAGACGAACACCGGGGAGCTGTTTTTT.

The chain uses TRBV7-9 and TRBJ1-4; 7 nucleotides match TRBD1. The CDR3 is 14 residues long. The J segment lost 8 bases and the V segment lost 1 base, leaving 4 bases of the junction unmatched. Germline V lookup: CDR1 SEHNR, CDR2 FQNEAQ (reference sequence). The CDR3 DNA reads TGTGCCAGCAGCTTAGGAGCACAGGGGGAAAAACTGTTTTTT. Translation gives CASSLGAQGEKLFF.

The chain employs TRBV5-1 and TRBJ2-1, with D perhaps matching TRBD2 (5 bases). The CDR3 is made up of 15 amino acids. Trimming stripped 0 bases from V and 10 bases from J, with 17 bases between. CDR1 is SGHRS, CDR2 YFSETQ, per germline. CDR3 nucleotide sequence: TGCGCCAGCAGCTTGGGGACTGGGCCTCAATCCGAGCAGTTCTTC. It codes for CASSLGTGPQSEQFF. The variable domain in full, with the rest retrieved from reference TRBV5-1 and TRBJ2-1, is KAGVTQTPRYLIKTRGQQVTLSCSPISGHRSVSWYQQTPGQGLQFLFEYFSETQRNKGNFPGRFSGRQFSNSRSEMNVSTLELGDSALYLCASSLGTGPQSEQFFGPGTRLTVL.

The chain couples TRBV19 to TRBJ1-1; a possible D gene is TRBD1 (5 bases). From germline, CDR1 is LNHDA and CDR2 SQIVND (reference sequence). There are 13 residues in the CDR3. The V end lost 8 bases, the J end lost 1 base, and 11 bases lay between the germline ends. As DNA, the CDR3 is TGTGCCAGTTCAGAACAGGCGAACACTGAAGCTTTCTTT. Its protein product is CASSEQANTEAFF.

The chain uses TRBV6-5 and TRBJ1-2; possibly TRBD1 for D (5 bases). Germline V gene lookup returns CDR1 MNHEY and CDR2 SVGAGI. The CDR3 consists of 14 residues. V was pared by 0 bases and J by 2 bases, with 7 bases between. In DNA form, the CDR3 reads TGTGCCAGCAGTTACTCGAAGGGGAACTATGGCTACACCTTC. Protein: CASSYSKGNYGYTF.

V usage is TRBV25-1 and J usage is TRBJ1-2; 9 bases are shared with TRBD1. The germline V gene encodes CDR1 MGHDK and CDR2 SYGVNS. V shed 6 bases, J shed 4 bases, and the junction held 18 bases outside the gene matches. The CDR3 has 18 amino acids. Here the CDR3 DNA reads TGTGCCAGCAGCGTAGGAGCCGGGACAGGGAGTTCTAGCTATGGCTACACCTTC. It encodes CASSVGAGTGSSSYGYTF.

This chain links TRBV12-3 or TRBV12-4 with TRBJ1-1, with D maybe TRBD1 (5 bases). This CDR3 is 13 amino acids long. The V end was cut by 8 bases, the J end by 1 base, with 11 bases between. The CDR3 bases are TGTGCCAGCCGGCTTCAGGGGAACACTGAAGCTTTCTTT. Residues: CASRLQGNTEAFF.

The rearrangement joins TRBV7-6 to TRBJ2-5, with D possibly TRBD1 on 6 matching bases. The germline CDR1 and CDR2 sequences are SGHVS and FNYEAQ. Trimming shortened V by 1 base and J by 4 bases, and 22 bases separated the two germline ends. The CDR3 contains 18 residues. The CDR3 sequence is CASSLVNTGRSVGETQYF. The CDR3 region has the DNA TGTGCCAGCAGCTTAGTCAATACAGGGCGTTCGGTGGGAGAGACCCAGTACTTC. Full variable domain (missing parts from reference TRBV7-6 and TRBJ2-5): GAGVSQSPRYKVTKRGQDVALRCDPISGHVSLYWYRQALGQGPEFLTYFNYEAQQDKSGLPNDRFSAERPEGSISTLTIQRTEQRDSAMYRCASSLVNTGRSVGETQYFGPGTRLLVL.

The CDR3 region is CASSETSGETYEQYF. CDR3 coding DNA: TGTGCCAGCAGTGAAACTAGCGGGGAGACCTACGAGCAGTACTTC. The V gene is TRBV27, the J gene TRBJ2-7; 10 bases agree with TRBD2. Germline V gene data show CDR1 as MNHEY and CDR2 as SMNVEV (reference sequence). CDR3 length: 15 amino acids. The junction had 6 bases not matched to a gene; V was cut back by 5 bases and J by 2 bases.

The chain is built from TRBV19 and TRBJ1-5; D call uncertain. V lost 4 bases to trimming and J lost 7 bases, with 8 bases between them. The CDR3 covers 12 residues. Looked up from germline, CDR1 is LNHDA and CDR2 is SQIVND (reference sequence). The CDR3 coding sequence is TGTGCCAGTAGTAACGACGGGCAGCCCCAGCATTTT. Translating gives CASSNDGQPQHF.

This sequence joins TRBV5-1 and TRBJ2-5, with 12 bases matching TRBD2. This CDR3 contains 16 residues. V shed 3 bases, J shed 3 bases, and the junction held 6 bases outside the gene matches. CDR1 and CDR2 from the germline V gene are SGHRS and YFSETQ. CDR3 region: CASSSSGGAQEETQYF. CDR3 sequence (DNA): TGCGCCAGCAGCTCTAGCGGGGGGGCCCAGGAAGAGACCCAGTACTTC.

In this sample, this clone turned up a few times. CDR3: CASSLGQNSPLHF. CDR3 in DNA: TGTGCCAGCAGCTTAGGTCAGAATTCACCCCTCCACTTT. The chain is built from TRBV11-3 and TRBJ1-6; no clear D. The CDR3 sequence is 13 residues long. Germline V gene data show CDR1 as SGHNT and CDR2 as YENEEA. Trimming left V 1 base short and J 7 bases short, with 5 bases between.

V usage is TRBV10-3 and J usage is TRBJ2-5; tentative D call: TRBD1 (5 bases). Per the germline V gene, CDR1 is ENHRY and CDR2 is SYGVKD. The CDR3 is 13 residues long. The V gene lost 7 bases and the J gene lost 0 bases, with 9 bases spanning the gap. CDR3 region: CAIKAGNQETQYF. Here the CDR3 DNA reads TGTGCCATCAAGGCAGGGAACCAAGAGACCCAGTACTTC.

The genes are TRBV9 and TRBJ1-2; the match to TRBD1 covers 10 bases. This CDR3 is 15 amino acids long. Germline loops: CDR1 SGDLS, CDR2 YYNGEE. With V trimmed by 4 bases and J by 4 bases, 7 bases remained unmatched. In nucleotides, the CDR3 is TGTGCCAGCAGCATGGGACAGGGGAATTCCTATGGCTACACCTTC. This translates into CASSMGQGNSYGYTF.

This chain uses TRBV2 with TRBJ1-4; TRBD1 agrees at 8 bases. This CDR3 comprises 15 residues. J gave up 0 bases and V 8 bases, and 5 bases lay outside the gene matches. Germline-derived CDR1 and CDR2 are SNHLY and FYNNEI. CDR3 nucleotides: TGTGCCAGCTGGGACAGGCCCTCAACTAATGAAAAACTGTTTTTT. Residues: CASWDRPSTNEKLFF.

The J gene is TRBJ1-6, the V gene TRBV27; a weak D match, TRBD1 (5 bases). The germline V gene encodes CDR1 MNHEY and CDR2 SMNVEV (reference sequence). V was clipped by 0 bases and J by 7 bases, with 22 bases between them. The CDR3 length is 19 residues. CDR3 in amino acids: CASSLSISDSLGVNSPLHF. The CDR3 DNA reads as TGTGCCAGCAGTTTATCGATTTCCGACAGTCTAGGGGTGAATTCACCCCTCCACTTT.

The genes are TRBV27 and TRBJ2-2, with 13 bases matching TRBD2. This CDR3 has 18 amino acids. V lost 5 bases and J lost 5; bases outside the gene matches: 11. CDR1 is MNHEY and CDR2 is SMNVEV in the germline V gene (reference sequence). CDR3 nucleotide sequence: TGTGCCAGCAGTCCCCGGACTAGCGGGGGCGCCAGGACCGGGGAGCTGTTTTTT. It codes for CASSPRTSGGARTGELFF.

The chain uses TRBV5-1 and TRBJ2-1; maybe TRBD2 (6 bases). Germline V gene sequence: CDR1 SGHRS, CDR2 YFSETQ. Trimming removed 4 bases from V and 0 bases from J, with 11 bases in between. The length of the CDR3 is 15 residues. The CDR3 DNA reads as TGCGCCAGCAGCCAGGGAGGATACTCCTACAATGAGCAGTTCTTC. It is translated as CASSQGGYSYNEQFF.

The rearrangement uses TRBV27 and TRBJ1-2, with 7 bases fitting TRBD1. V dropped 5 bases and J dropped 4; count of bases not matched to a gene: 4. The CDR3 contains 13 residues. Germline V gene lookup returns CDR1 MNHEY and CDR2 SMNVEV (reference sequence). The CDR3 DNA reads TGTGCCAGCAGTAAGGACAGGTCCTATGGCTACACCTTC. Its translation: CASSKDRSYGYTF.

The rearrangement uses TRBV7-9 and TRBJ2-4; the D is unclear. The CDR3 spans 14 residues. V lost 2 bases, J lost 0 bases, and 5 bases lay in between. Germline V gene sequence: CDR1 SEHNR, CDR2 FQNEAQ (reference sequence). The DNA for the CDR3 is TGTGCCAGCAGCTTATCCCTAGCCAAAAACATTCAGTACTTC. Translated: CASSLSLAKNIQYF.

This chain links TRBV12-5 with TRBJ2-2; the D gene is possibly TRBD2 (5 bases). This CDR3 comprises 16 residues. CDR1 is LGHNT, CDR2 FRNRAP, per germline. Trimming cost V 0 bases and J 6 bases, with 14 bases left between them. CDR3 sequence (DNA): TGTGCTAGTGGTTTGGTACTGGAGCGGTCCGCCGGGGAGCTGTTTTTT. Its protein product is CASGLVLERSAGELFF.

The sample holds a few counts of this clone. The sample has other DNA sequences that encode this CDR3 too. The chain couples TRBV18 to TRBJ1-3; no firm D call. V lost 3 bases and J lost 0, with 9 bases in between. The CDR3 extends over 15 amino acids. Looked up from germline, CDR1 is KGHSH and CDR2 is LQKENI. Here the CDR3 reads CASSPRESSGNTIYF. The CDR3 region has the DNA TGTGCCAGCTCACCCCGGGAAAGCTCTGGAAACACCATATATTTT.

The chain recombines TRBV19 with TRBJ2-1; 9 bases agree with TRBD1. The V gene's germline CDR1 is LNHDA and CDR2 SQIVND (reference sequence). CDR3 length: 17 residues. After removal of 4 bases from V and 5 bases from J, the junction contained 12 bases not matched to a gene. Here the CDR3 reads CASSTNSVTGGNNEQFF. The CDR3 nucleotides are TGTGCCAGTAGTACTAACTCCGTGACAGGGGGAAACAATGAGCAGTTCTTC.

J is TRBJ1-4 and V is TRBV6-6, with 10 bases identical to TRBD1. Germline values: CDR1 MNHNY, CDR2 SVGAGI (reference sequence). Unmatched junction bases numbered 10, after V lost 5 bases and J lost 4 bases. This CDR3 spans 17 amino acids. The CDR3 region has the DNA TGTGCCAGCAGTCTCCATTGGACAGGGGGGAGTAATGAAAAACTGTTTTTT. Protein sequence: CASSLHWTGGSNEKLFF.

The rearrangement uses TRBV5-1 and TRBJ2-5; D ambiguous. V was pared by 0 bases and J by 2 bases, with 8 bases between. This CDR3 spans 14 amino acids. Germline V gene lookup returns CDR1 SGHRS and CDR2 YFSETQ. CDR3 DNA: TGCGCCAGCAGCTTGGGTAGTCCTCAAGAGACCCAGTACTTC. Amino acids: CASSLGSPQETQYF.

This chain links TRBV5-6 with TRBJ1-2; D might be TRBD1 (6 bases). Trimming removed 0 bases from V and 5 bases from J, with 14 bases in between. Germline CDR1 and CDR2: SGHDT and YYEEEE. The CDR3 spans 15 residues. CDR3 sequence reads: CASSLAGGRLYGYTF. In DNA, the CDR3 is TGTGCCAGCAGCTTGGCCGGGGGGCGGCTATATGGCTACACCTTC. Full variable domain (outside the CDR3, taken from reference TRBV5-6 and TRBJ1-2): DAGVTQSPTHLIKTRGQQVTLRCSPKSGHDTVSWYQQALGQGPQFIFQYYEEEERQRGNFPDRFSGHQFPNYSSELNVNALLLGDSALYLCASSLAGGRLYGYTFGSGTRLTVV.